This T cell receptor (beta chain) was sequenced for a study of T cell repertoires in cytomegalovirus infection. Study-wide background: HLA-C-restricted CMV epitopes, recently identified, and well-studied HLA-B-restricted ones were used by the study. CMV infection plus the matching HLA type was flagged by public TCR beta signatures.

Comment on this clonotype: Antigen specificity is unknown.

General study points: Dominating the ex vivo response were HLA-C-restricted CMV-specific TCR beta clonotypes. People with CMV and the relevant HLA were identified by cumulative public TCR beta family frequency.

TCRdb re-called the reads through MiXCR, storing one row per CDR3 protein. Of about 130,000 distinct CDR3 sequences detected, approximately 30% appear once; the ten largest clones hold 45% to 55%. This CDR3 is built from 13 residues. Between the trimmed V and J ends, which lost 3 bases and 5 bases, there was a span of 8 bases. The germline CDR1 and CDR2 sequences are MNHEY and SMNVEV (reference sequence). The sequencing used CD8+ T cells from cultured PBMCs, collected from culture after CMV antigen stimulation. This clonotype originated in a human donor in good health (CMV status not recorded). Some clones in this sample may be carry-over from other donors' samples. The chain has TRBV27 and TRBJ1-5, with D unresolved. CDR3 sequence reads: CASSFQGYQPQHF. DNA of the CDR3: TGTGCCAGCAGTTTTCAAGGTTATCAGCCCCAGCATTTT.